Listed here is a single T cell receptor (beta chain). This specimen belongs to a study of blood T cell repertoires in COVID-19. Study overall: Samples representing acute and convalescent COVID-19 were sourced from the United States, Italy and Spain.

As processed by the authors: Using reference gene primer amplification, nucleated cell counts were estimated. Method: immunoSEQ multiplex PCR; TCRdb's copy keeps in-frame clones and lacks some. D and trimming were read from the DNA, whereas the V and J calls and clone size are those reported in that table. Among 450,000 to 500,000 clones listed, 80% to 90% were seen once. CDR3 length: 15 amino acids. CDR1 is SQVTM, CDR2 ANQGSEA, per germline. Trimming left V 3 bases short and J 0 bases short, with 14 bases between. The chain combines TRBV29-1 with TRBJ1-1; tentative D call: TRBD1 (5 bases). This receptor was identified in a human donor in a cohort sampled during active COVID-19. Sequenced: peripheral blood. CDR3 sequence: CSVDATRDLNTEAFF. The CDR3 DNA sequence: TGCAGCGTTGACGCCACCCGGGACTTGAACACTGAAGCTTTCTTT.